This T cell receptor (beta chain) was sequenced for a study of blood T cell repertoires in COVID-19. Study background: Acute and convalescent COVID-19 samples came from the United States, Italy and Spain. From T cells, B-cell-depleted T cells, or PBMCs came the material, which was cDNA or gDNA.

Note on this clone: The same CDR3 can be traced to other DNA sequences in this sample.

As originally analysed: Reference gene primer amplification yielded estimated nucleated cell counts. Some clones are missing from TCRdb's copy, which holds only in-frame ones; the method was immunoSEQ multiplex PCR. D and trimming were read from the DNA, whereas the V and J calls and clone size are those reported in that table. This table holds 70,000 or so clones, about 88% found once. The V end was cut by 3 bases, the J end by 4 bases, with 3 bases between. The germline gives CDR1 MNHNY, CDR2 SVGAGI (reference sequence). CDR3 size: 11 residues. The TCR originated in a human donor in a cohort sampled during active COVID-19. The chain has TRBV6-6 and TRBJ2-5; D ambiguous. Sequencing was done on a sample of peripheral blood. The CDR3 spells CASSYRETQYF. DNA of the CDR3: TGTGCCAGCAGTTATCGAGAGACCCAGTACTTC.